The present entry profiles one T cell receptor (beta chain) with its context. What it binds is unknown. Preparation of TCR beta libraries was done by quantitative 5'-RACE with molecular barcodes. Each CDR3 protein gets one entry after TCRdb re-called the 5' RACE reads with MiXCR. There are about 390,000 distinct CDR3 sequences in the sample; around 20% occur only once, and about a sixth lies in the top ten. CDR3 length: 13 residues. Unmatched junction bases numbered 5, after V lost 6 bases and J lost 7 bases. The germline CDR1 and CDR2 sequences are MNHNS and SASEGT. This sample is drawn from a study of CD8 T cells in ankylosing spondylitis. Study conclusions and caveats: Disease-linked clones bore a CD8+ phenotype and were relatively rare in peripheral blood. There was reportedly significant enrichment of clones that were disease-linked in matched ankylosing spondylitis synovial fluid. Ankylosing spondylitis blood seemed to carry a telltale TCR beta motif made of roughly eight highly homologous variants. Certain motif variants had earlier appeared in reactive arthritis synovial fluid and blood.

The clonotype was recovered from a male donor with ankylosing spondylitis. The chain joins TRBV6-1 to TRBJ2-1; 8 nucleotides match TRBD2. The sample consisted of blood, either unsorted or a sorted T cell fraction (not recorded which). Here the CDR3 reads CASRVAGSNEQFF. CDR3 in DNA: TGTGCCAGCAGGGTAGCGGGATCTAATGAGCAGTTCTTC.